A selection of T cell receptor beta chains follows, all from one sample in a study of post-analysis software for immune sequencing data. TCRdb passed the PCR reads through MiXCR, listing each CDR3 protein once. This sample has around 160,000 distinct CDR3 sequences, with 35% to 40% found just once. The input for sequencing was blood, taken after autologous hematopoietic stem cell transplantation. The origin of the receptors is a girl between 10 and 17 years old with multiple sclerosis. The CDR3 runs from the conserved cysteine through the conserved F or W. The D gene is left open where the match is weak. Only some rows state a clone size, as once, few, many or a class for expanded clones.

TRBV27	TRBJ1-2	few	NA	TGTGCCAGCAGCCCGGGACCCACTTCTAGCTACACCTTC	CASSPGPTSSYTF
TRBV28	TRBJ1-2	NA	TRBD1	TGTGCCAGCAGTTTGGAACCCCGGGACAGCTATGGCTACACCTTC	CASSLEPRDSYGYTF
TRBV30	TRBJ2-7	NA	NA	TGTGCCTGGAGTGGAACGGGGCAGCTGTACTTC	CAWSGTGQLYF
TRBV12-3/TRBV12-4	TRBJ2-7	NA	NA	TGTGCCAGCAGTTCACGGACCCTATACGAGCAGTACTTC	CASSSRTLYEQYF
TRBV5-1	TRBJ2-7	NA	NA	TGCGCCAGCAGCTTGCCATGGGAGTACGAGCAGTACTTC	CASSLPWEYEQYF
TRBV18	TRBJ2-4	NA	NA	TGTGCCAGCTCACCAGGGATGTCCAAAAACATTCAGTACTTC	CASSPGMSKNIQYF
TRBV4-1	TRBJ2-5	NA	NA	TGCGCCAGCAGCCAAGTGGACTTCCAAGAGACCCAGTACTTC	CASSQVDFQETQYF
TRBV19	TRBJ2-1	few	NA	TGTGCCAGTAGTATAGTCCCAACTCCCTACAATGAGCAGTTCTTC	CASSIVPTPYNEQFF
TRBV6-1	TRBJ1-2	NA	NA	TGTGCCAGCAGTGAAAGTTGGTCAGATAGCGGCTACACCTTC	CASSESWSDSGYTF
TRBV7-2	TRBJ2-5	NA	TRBD2	TGTGCCAGCAGCCCTAGCGGGGGAGAAGAGACCCAGTACTTC	CASSPSGGEETQYF
TRBV5-1	TRBJ2-1	NA	NA	TGCGCCAGCAGCTTTACGGGAGAGGTTAATGAGCAGTTCTTC	CASSFTGEVNEQFF
TRBV29-1	TRBJ2-1	NA	TRBD2	TGCAGCGTTTGGACTAGCGGGGAATCCGTGGATGAGCAGTTCTTC	CSVWTSGESVDEQFF
TRBV5-1	TRBJ2-4	few	NA	TGCGCCAGCAGCTTGGCAATAGCCAAAAACATTCAGTACTTC	CASSLAIAKNIQYF
TRBV10-3	TRBJ2-5	few	NA	TGTGCCATCAGTGAGTCGTCAGCCCAAGAGACCCAGTACTTC	CAISESSAQETQYF
TRBV5-1	TRBJ1-2	few	NA	TGCGCCAGCAGCGCAGCTCTTAACTATGGCTACACCTTC	CASSAALNYGYTF
TRBV12-3/TRBV12-4	TRBJ1-1	NA	NA	TGTGCCAGCAGTTTGACCAGGAACACTGAAGCTTTCTTT	CASSLTRNTEAFF
TRBV7-3	TRBJ2-3	NA	TRBD2	TGTGCCAGCAGCTGGCGGGGGGCAGGGAGTGCAGATACGCAGTATTTT	CASSWRGAGSADTQYF
TRBV10-2	TRBJ2-3	NA	TRBD2	TGCGCCAGCAGTGTGGGGCGGACTAGCGGGATAGCAGATACGCAGTATTTT	CASSVGRTSGIADTQYF
TRBV5-8	TRBJ2-1	NA	TRBD1	TGTGCCAGCAGCCCGAAAGACAGGGACAATGAGCAGTTCTTC	CASSPKDRDNEQFF
TRBV5-1	TRBJ2-7	many	NA	TGCGCCAGCAGCTTGGCCAGTCTACCCCCCTACGAGCAGTACTTC	CASSLASLPPYEQYF